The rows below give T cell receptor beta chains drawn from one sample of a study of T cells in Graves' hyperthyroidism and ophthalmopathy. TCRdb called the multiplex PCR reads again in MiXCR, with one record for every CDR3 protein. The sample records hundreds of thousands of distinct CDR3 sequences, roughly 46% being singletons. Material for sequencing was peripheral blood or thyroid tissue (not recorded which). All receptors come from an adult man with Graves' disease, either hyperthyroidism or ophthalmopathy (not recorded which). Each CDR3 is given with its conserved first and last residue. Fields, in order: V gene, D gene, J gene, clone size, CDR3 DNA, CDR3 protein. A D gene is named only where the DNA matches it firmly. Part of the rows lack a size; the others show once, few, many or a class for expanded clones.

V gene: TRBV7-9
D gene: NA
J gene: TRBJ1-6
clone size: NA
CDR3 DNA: TGTGCCAGCAGCCTCCGGACTTCACCCCCCCACTTT
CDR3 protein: CASSLRTSPPHF

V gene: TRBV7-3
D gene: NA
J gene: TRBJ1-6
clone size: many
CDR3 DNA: TGTGCCAGCAGCTTAACGGGGGCTAATTCACCCCTCCACTTT
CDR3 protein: CASSLTGANSPLHF

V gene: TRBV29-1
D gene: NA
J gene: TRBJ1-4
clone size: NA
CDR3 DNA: TGCAGCATTACCGGGCGGGGGGGCAGTGAAAAACTGTTTTTT
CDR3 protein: CSITGRGGSEKLFF

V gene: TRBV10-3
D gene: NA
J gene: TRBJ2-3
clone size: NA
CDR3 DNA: TGTGCCATCAGTGAGGCAGAGGGTGAGCAGTATTTT
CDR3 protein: CAISEAEGEQYF

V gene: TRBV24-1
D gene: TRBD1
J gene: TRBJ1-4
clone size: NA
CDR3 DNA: TGTGCCACCAGTGATTCGGGACAGCCCCATCCTGAAAAACTGTTTTTT
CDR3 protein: CATSDSGQPHPEKLFF

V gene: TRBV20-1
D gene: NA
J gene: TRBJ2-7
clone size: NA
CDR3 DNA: TGCAGTGCTAGACAGGTCGGACCCTCCTACGAGCAGTACTTC
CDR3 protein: CSARQVGPSYEQYF

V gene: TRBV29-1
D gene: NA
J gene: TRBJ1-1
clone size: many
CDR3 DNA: TGCAGCGTTGTCGCCCCAGGGTGGACTGAAGCTTTCTTT
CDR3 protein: CSVVAPGWTEAFF

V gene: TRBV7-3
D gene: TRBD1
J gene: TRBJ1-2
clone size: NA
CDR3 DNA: TGTGCCAGCAGCTTAACTCACGGACAGGGGGACTATGGCTACACCTTC
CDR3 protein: CASSLTHGQGDYGYTF

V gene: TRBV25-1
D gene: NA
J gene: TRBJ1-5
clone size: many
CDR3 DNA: TGTGCCAGCAGCCAAATCGGGGCAAATCAGCCCCAGCATTTT
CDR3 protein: CASSQIGANQPQHF

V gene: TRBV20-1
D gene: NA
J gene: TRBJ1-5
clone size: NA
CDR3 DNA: TGCAGCCTAGGTGTCGTAAGCAATCAGCCCCAGCATTTT
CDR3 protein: CSLGVVSNQPQHF

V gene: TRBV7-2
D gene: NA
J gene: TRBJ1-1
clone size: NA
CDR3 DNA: TGTGCCAGCAGCCAAGATCGTCGGACAGAGAGGACTGAAGCTTTCTTT
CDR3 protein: CASSQDRRTERTEAFF

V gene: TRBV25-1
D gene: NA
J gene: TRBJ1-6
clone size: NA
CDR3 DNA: TGTGCCAGCAGTGAATTAGGGCAGGCCAATTCACCCCTCCACTTT
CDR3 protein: CASSELGQANSPLHF

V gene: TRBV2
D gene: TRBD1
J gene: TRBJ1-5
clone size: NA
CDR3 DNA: TGTGCCAGCAGACACAGGACAGGGGGCGGGCAGCCCCAGCATTTT
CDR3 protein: CASRHRTGGGQPQHF

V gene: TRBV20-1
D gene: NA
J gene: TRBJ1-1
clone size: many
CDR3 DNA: TGCAGTGCTCCCTATTCCGGGACACGTGAAGCTTTCTTT
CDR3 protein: CSAPYSGTREAFF

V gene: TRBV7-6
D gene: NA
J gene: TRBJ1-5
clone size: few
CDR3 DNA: TGTGCCAGCAGGCAACAGGGTAGTAATCAGCCCCAGCATTTT
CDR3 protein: CASRQQGSNQPQHF

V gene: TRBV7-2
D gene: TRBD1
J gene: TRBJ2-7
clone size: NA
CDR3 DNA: TGCGCCAGCAGCCAGAACGGACAGGGCTACGAGCAGTACTTC
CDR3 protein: CASSQNGQGYEQYF

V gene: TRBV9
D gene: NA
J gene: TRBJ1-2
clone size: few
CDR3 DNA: TGTGCCAGCAGCCAAGCGGCAGGGGCAGGGGGCTACACCTTC
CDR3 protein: CASSQAAGAGGYTF

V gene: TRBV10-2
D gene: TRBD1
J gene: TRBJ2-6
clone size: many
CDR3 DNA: TGCGCCAGCAGGGACACAGGGGTGGGGGCCAACGTCCTGACTTTC
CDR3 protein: CASRDTGVGANVLTF

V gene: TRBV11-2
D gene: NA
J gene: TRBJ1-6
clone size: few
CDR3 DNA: TGTGCCAGCAGCTTGGGCGGGGATTTATCTAATTCACCCCTCCACTTT
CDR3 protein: CASSLGGDLSNSPLHF

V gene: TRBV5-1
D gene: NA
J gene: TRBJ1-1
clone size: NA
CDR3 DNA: TGTGCCAGCAGCTCGTCGGCGATCACTGAAGCTTTCTTT
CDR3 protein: CASSSSAITEAFF

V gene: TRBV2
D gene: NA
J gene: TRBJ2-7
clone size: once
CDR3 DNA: TGTGCCAGCATTAAGGACAGCTACGAGCAGTACTTC
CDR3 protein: CASIKDSYEQYF

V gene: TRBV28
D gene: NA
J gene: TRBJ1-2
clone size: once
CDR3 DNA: TGTGCCAGCAGTTTATCCCCAGGCGGGCGTGGCTACACCTTC
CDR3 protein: CASSLSPGGRGYTF

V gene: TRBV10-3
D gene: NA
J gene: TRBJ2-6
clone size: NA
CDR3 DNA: TGTGCCATCAGTGAATTCCCAGCTGGGGCCAACGTCCTGACTTTC
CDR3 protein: CAISEFPAGANVLTF

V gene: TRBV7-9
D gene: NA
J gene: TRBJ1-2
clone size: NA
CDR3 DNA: TGTGCCAGCAGTTTTGGGAAGGATTGGCGCTACACCTTC
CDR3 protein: CASSFGKDWRYTF

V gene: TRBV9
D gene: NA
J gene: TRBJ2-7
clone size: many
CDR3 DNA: TGTGCCAGCAGTGTTGAGGGCGGGACCTACGAGCAGTACTTC
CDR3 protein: CASSVEGGTYEQYF

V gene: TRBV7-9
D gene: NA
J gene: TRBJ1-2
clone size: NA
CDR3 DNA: TGTGCCAGCAGCCAAAGCGGACAGCTTAACTATGGCTACACCTTC
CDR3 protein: CASSQSGQLNYGYTF

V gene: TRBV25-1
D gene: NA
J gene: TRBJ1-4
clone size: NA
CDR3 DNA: TGTGCCAGCAGTTCCGGAAGGGCGGATGAAAAACTGTTTTTT
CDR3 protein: CASSSGRADEKLFF

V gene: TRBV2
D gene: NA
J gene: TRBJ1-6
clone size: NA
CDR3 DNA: TGTGCCACCTCTGACGTGGGCCATAATTCACCCCTCCACTTT
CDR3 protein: CATSDVGHNSPLHF

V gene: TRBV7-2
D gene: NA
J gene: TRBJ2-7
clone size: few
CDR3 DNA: TGTGCCAGCAGCTTAGATCAGGGGCACTCCTACGAGCAGTACTTC
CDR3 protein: CASSLDQGHSYEQYF

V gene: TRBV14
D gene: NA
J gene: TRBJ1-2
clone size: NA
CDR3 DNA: TGTGCCAGCAATCGCAGGGGAAACTATGGCTACACCTTC
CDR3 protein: CASNRRGNYGYTF

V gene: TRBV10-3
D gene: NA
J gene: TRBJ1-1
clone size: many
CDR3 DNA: TGTGCCATCAGAGACAATACAAACACTGAAGCTTTCTTT
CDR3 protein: CAIRDNTNTEAFF

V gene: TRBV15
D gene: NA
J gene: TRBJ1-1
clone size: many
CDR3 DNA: TGTGCCACCAGCAGAGGGCTCGGGGTCGCGAACACTGAAGCTTTCTTT
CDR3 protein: CATSRGLGVANTEAFF

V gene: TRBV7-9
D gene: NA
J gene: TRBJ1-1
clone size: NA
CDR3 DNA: TGTGCCAGCAGCACCCTGACAGACCTCACTGAAGCTTTCTTT
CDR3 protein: CASSTLTDLTEAFF

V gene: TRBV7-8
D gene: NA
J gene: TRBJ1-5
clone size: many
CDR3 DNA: TGTGCCAGCACCCACTTAGTCGGGGGCCATCAGCCCCAGCATTTT
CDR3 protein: CASTHLVGGHQPQHF

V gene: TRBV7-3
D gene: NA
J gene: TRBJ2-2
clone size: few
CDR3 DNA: TGTGCCAGCAGCTTATCAGTGGGGCGCGGGGAGCTGTTTTTT
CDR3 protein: CASSLSVGRGELFF

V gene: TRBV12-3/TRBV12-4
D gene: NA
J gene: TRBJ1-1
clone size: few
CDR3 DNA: TGTGCCAGCAGTCTGGGACCTCGGTCCACTGAAGCTTTCTTT
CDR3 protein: CASSLGPRSTEAFF

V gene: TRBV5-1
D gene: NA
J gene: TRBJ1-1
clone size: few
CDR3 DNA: TGCGCCAGCAGCTTTTCAAGCGACAGGAACACTGAAGCTTTCTTT
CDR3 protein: CASSFSSDRNTEAFF

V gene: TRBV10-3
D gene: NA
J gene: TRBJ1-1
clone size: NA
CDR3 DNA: TGTGCCATCAGTGGAGGATGGAGGGCTTTCTTT
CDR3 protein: CAISGGWRAFF

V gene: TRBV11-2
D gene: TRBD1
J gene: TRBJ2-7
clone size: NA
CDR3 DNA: TGTACCAGCAGCCGGGGGGATACCGGGACAGGGGACCGGTACTTC
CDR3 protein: CTSSRGDTGTGDRYF

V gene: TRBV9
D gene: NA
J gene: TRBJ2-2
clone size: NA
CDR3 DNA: TGTGCCAGCAGCGTAGGAGGGGCGAACACCGGGGAGCTGTTTTTT
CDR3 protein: CASSVGGANTGELFF

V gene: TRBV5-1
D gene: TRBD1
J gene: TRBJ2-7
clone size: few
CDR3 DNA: TGCGCCAGCAGCGTGGGACAGGGACCCGACGAGCAGTACTTC
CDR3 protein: CASSVGQGPDEQYF

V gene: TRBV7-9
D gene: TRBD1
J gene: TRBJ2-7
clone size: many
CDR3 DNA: TGTGCCAGCAGCCCGGACAGGGGGGACTACGAGCAGTACTTC
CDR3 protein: CASSPDRGDYEQYF

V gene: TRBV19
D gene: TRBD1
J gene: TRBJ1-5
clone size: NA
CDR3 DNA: TGTGCCAGTAGTATTTGGCAGGGGGCGAATCAGCCCCAGCATTTT
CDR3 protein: CASSIWQGANQPQHF

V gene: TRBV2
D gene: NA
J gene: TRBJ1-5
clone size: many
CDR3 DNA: TGTGCCAGCCATCGAGACGGCAATCAGCCCCAGCATTTT
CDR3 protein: CASHRDGNQPQHF

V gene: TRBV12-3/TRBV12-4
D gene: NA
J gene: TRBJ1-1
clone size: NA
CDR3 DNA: TGTGCTAGTGGTTTGGTAGTTGGGGCGGTGAACACTGAAGCTTTCTTT
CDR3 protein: CASGLVVGAVNTEAFF

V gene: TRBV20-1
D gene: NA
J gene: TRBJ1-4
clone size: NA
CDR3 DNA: TGCAGAGCTAGAATGGACACAGAAAAACTGTTTTTT
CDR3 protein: CRARMDTEKLFF

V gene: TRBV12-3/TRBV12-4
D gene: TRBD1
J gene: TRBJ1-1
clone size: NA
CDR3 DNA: TGTGCCAGCAGCGCTGCTGGACAGGGGGACACTGAAGCTTTCTTT
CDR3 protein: CASSAAGQGDTEAFF

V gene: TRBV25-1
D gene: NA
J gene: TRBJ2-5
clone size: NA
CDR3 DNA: TGTGCCAGCAGTGATCGGGGGGCCCTAGAGACCCAGTACTTC
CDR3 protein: CASSDRGALETQYF

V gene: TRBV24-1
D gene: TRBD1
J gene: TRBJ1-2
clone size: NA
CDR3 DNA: TGTGCCACCCGGGACAGGGACCATGGCTACACCTTC
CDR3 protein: CATRDRDHGYTF

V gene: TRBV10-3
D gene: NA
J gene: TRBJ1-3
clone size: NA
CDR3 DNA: TGTGCCAGCAGTTACGGGTTCGGTTTCGGAAACACCATATATTTT
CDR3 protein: CASSYGFGFGNTIYF

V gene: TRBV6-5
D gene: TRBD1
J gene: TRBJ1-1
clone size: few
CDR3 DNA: TGTGCCAGCAGTGTCCGGGACAGGGCGTCCACTGAAGCTTTCTTT
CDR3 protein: CASSVRDRASTEAFF

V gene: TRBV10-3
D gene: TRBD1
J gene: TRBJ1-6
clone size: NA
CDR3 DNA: TGTGCCAGCAAAAACAGGGGATCCTATAATTCACCCCTCCACTTT
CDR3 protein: CASKNRGSYNSPLHF

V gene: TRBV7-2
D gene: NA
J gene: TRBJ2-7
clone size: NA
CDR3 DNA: TGTACCAGCAGCTTCGGGAAGTCCTACGAGCAGTACTTC
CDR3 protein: CTSSFGKSYEQYF

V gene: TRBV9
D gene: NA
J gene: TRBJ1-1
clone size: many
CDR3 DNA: TGTGCCAGCAGTAGCGGCACTGAAGCTTTCTTT
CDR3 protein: CASSSGTEAFF

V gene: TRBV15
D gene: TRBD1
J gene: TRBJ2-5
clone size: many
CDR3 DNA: TGTGCCACCAGCAGCCCGCGACAGGGGGCTGGAGAGACCCAGTACTTC
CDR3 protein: CATSSPRQGAGETQYF

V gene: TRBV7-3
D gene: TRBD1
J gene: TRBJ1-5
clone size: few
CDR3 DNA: TGTGCCAGCAGCTCCCCCCCCGGGACAGGGCTCCCTCAGGGTTGGCCCCAGCATTTT
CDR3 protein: CASSSPPGTGLPQGWPQHF

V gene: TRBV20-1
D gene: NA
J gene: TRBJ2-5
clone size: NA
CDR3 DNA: TGCAGTGCTAGAGATCTGGCCAGCCTGGAGACCCAGTGCTTC
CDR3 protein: CSARDLASLETQCF

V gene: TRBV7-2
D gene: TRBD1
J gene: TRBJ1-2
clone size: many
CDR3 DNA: TGTGCCAGCAGCCCGAACCGGGGGACAGGGGTTGGCTACACCTTC
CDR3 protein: CASSPNRGTGVGYTF

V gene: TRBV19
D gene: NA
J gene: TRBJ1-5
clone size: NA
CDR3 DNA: TGTGCCAGTAGTAACGGGGGAGGACGCAATCAGCCCCAGCATTTT
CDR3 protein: CASSNGGGRNQPQHF